This TCR beta chain is from a study of beta chain features in type 1 diabetes. Whole-study findings and limits: Across all four CD4+ subsets, people with type 1 diabetes showed modestly shorter TCRB CDR3s.

As to this clone: Its specificity is unknown.

Sequenced material consisted of expressed TCRB transcripts (all of the isolated RNA was reverse transcribed). The table came from immunoSEQ multiplex PCR; TCRdb's copy has only in-frame clones and leaves some out. The sample carries roughly 260,000 clones, 9.5% to 13% recorded once. Purity (above 95%) was reached by all sorted populations. The sequence came from a man aged 25 to 45 with type 1 diabetes. Sequencing was carried out using naive CD4+ T cells from blood.

Here the CDR3 DNA reads TGCGCCAGCAGCTTTGGACAGGGGAGCACAGATACGCAGTATTTT. Translating gives CASSFGQGSTDTQYF. The chain employs TRBV5-1 and TRBJ2-3, with 9 positions matching TRBD1. This CDR3 contains 15 residues. V lost 2 bases to trimming and J lost 0 bases; unmatched junction nucleotides: 1. CDR1 and CDR2 from the germline V gene are SGHRS and YFSETQ.